A single sample gave rise to the 26 T cell receptor beta chains below, sequenced in a study of beta chain features in type 1 diabetes (dated 2018 in TCRdb). The study at large found these results: Type 1 diabetes patients showed a moderate but significant shortening of TCRB CDR3 length in all four CD4+ subsets.

The library was made by the immunoSEQ multiplex PCR assay. All of the isolated RNA was reverse transcribed with the High Capacity cDNA Reverse Transcription Kit, so expressed TCRB transcripts were sequenced. Entries here come from immuneACCESS through TCRdb and include only in-frame sequences with V and J called. Some clones fail to appear in such tables; in the studies checked, an unresolved V gene covers under half of the shortfall, and the cause of the remainder is unknown. This sample gives under 350,000 clones in total; around 24% of them show up just once. Around 0.013% of the sample lies in the top ten. These receptors have no known antigen. The sequencing sample was made of naive CD4+ T cells from blood. This specimen's cell subset or site label, interpreted: true naive CD4+ T cells. The receptor set was obtained from a young woman with type 1 diabetes.

This clone was observed a handful of times. The rearrangement uses TRBV5-1 and TRBJ2-1, with 7 bases fitting TRBD1. This CDR3 has 15 residues. The germline gives CDR1 SGHRS, CDR2 YFSETQ. V was pared by 0 bases and J by 3 bases, with 3 bases of the junction left unmatched. The CDR3, as DNA: TGCGCCAGCAGCTTGGAGGGGGCGGGCTACAATGAGCAGTTCTTC. Its protein product is CASSLEGAGYNEQFF.

This chain uses TRBV23-1 with TRBJ2-7; 15 bases are shared with TRBD2. TRBV23-1 has ORF status, its function being uncertain. The junction had 3 bases not matched to a gene; V was cut back by 6 bases and J by 6 bases. The CDR3 is 14 amino acids. Written as DNA, the CDR3 is TGCGCCAGCAGGAAGGGACTAGCGGGAGGCGAGCAGTACTTC. Its protein is CASRKGLAGGEQYF.

The CDR3 loop reads CASSNGLAGDVDEQFF. The CDR3 DNA reads TGTGCCAGCAGCAATGGACTAGCGGGAGATGTCGATGAGCAGTTCTTC. The chain has TRBV7-6 and TRBJ2-1; TRBD2 aligns across 13 bases. This CDR3 has 16 amino acids. Germline CDR1 is SGHVS and CDR2 is FNYEAQ. J was trimmed by 8 bases and V by 5 bases; bases with no gene match: 9. Based on the CDR3 plus reference TRBV7-6 and TRBJ2-1, the full variable domain is GAGVSQSPRYKVTKRGQDVALRCDPISGHVSLYWYRQALGQGPEFLTYFNYEAQQDKSGLPNDRFSAERPEGSISTLTIQRTEQRDSAMYRCASSNGLAGDVDEQFFGPGTRLTVL.

The J gene is TRBJ1-3, the V gene TRBV30, with D tentatively TRBD1 (6 bases). The CDR3 spans 13 residues. Germline values: CDR1 GTSNPN, CDR2 SVGIG (reference sequence). Trimming removed 5 bases from V and 3 bases from J, with 11 bases in between. The CDR3, as DNA: TGTGCCTGGGACAGGACGGGTGGAAACACCATATATTTT. It specifies CAWDRTGGNTIYF. Full variable domain (missing parts from reference TRBV30 and TRBJ1-3): SQTIHQWPATLVQPVGSPLSLECTVEGTSNPNLYWYRQAAGRGLQLLFYSVGIGQISSEVPQNLSASRPQDRQFILSSKKLLLSDSGFYLCAWDRTGGNTIYFGEGSWLTVV.

This clone was observed a handful of times. This rearrangement joins TRBV7-3 to TRBJ1-1; weak D call: TRBD1 (6 bases). V was shortened by 5 bases and J by 5 bases, with 15 bases between the two germline ends. The CDR3 has 14 residues. Germline loops: CDR1 SGHTA, CDR2 FQGTGA. CDR3 in amino acids: CASSQGRGRTEAFF. CDR3 sequence (DNA): TGTGCCAGCAGCCAGGGGAGGGGGAGGACTGAAGCTTTCTTT.

The J gene is TRBJ2-5, the V gene TRBV7-9; D might be TRBD1 (5 bases). CDR3 size: 14 residues. The germline V and J ends were trimmed by 7 bases and 5 bases, with 17 bases remaining between them. Germline values: CDR1 SEHNR, CDR2 FQNEAQ (reference sequence). DNA for the CDR3: TGTGCCAGCACCTCTCGTGGGGCATGGGAGACCCAGTACTTC. Protein: CASTSRGAWETQYF.

The chain recombines TRBV19 with TRBJ2-7, with 7 positions matching TRBD1. This CDR3 has 13 amino acids. J gave up 2 bases and V 7 bases, and 5 bases lay outside the gene matches. Germline V lookup: CDR1 LNHDA, CDR2 SQIVND (reference sequence). For the CDR3, the DNA is TGTGCCAGTACCCCCGGGACAGCCTACGAGCAGTACTTC. Its translation: CASTPGTAYEQYF.

The rearrangement links TRBV6-1 to TRBJ2-6; no clear D. V lost 2 bases and J lost 0, with 11 bases in between. This CDR3 comprises 17 residues. CDR1 is MNHNS, CDR2 SASEGT, per germline. The CDR3 nucleotides read TGTGCCAGCAGTGAACTGGGCGCCCTCTCTGGGGCCAACGTCCTGACTTTC. As protein: CASSELGALSGANVLTF.

This clone was detected only a few times. This sequence joins TRBV2 and TRBJ2-3; D is ambiguous. Germline CDR1 is SNHLY and CDR2 is FYNNEI. V gave up 6 bases and J gave up 10 bases, with 11 bases separating them. CDR3 size: 11 residues. The CDR3 reads CASRRVPPQYF. CDR3 nucleotides: TGTGCCAGCAGACGGGTCCCCCCGCAGTATTTT.

In this sample, this clone turned up a few times. This chain uses TRBV5-1 with TRBJ2-7; 7 bases fit TRBD2. The CDR3 runs to 14 residues. Germline CDR1 SGHRS, CDR2 YFSETQ. The J segment lost 3 bases and the V segment lost 5 bases, leaving 8 bases of the junction unmatched. The CDR3 protein is CASRLVSGNYEQYF. Here the CDR3 DNA reads TGCGCCAGCAGACTGGTAAGCGGGAACTACGAGCAGTACTTC.

The chain employs TRBV7-2 and TRBJ2-1; 8 nucleotides match TRBD2. Germline lookup yields CDR1 SGHTA and CDR2 FQGNSA. With V trimmed by 5 bases and J by 6 bases, 9 bases remained unmatched. The CDR3 consists of 15 residues. In nucleotides, the CDR3 is TGTGCCAGCAGCGCTACTAGCGGAGCAGCCAATGAGCAGTTCTTC. As protein: CASSATSGAANEQFF.

This clone was seen only a few times. The chain employs TRBV15 and TRBJ2-4; 7 bases align to TRBD2. CDR3 length: 14 amino acids. Germline trimming cut 4 bases from V and 11 bases from J; bases unmatched to any gene: 11. Germline values: CDR1 LNHNV, CDR2 YYDKDF (reference sequence). This CDR3 reads CATSIRDPAGVQYF. The CDR3 DNA is TGTGCCACCAGCATCCGGGACCCTGCGGGGGTTCAGTACTTC.

This chain joins TRBV27 and TRBJ2-7; D perhaps matches TRBD1 (6 bases). The CDR3 loop spans 14 amino acids. Deletions cut 5 bases from V and 2 bases from J, with 13 bases between. Germline V gene lookup returns CDR1 MNHEY and CDR2 SMNVEV (reference sequence). The DNA for the CDR3 is TGTGCCAGCAGTCCCCAGCCAGGGGCCTACGAGCAGTACTTC. This codes for CASSPQPGAYEQYF.

The chain joins TRBV11-2 to TRBJ2-2, with D perhaps matching TRBD2 (7 bases). Looked up from germline, CDR1 is SGHAT and CDR2 is FQNNGV. The V gene lost 5 bases and the J gene lost 4 bases, with 11 bases spanning the gap. The CDR3 is 14 residues long. The CDR3 protein is CASSNREGTGELFF. CDR3 sequence (DNA): TGTGCCAGCAGCAACAGGGAGGGCACCGGGGAGCTGTTTTTT.

The chain recombines TRBV6-1 with TRBJ2-2; D gene uncertain. Deletions cut 2 bases from V and 9 bases from J, with 10 bases between. This CDR3 region has 13 residues. CDR1 is MNHNS, CDR2 SASEGT, per germline. The CDR3 DNA reads TGTGCCAGCAGTGAAACCGGGTTTCGGGAGCTGTTTTTT. It specifies CASSETGFRELFF.

This clone was counted between two and nine times. This chain links TRBV2 with TRBJ2-5, with D maybe TRBD1 (5 bases). Germline assignment: CDR1 SNHLY and CDR2 FYNNEI. The germline V and J ends were trimmed by 1 base and 3 bases, with 6 bases remaining between them. The CDR3 consists of 13 residues. The CDR3 DNA sequence: TGTGCCAGCAGTGAAGACAGGAAAGAGACCCAGTACTTC. Its protein product is CASSEDRKETQYF.

J is TRBJ2-3 and V is TRBV30, with 14 positions matching TRBD2. Trimming took 3 bases from V and 6 from J; bases not matched to a gene: 11. This CDR3 has 17 residues. CDR1 and CDR2 from the germline V gene are GTSNPN and SVGIG (reference sequence). DNA for the CDR3: TGTGCCTGGAGGATCCAGGGGGGACTAGCGGGAGTGGATACGCAGTATTTT. This gives the protein CAWRIQGGLAGVDTQYF. Drawing the rest from reference TRBV30 and TRBJ2-3, the complete variable domain is SQTIHQWPATLVQPVGSPLSLECTVEGTSNPNLYWYRQAAGRGLQLLFYSVGIGQISSEVPQNLSASRPQDRQFILSSKKLLLSDSGFYLCAWRIQGGLAGVDTQYFGPGTRLTVL.

V gene TRBV4-1 combines with J gene TRBJ1-5; 10 bases are a match to TRBD1. Unmatched junction bases numbered 8, after V lost 1 base and J lost 8 bases. This CDR3 region has 16 residues. Germline-derived CDR1 and CDR2 are MGHRA and YSYEKL. This chain's CDR3 is CASSQGPGQGTEPQHF. In nucleotides, the CDR3 is TGCGCCAGCAGCCAAGGACCGGGACAGGGGACCGAGCCCCAGCATTTT.

The genes are TRBV29-1 and TRBJ2-1; 9 bases line up with TRBD2. CDR1 SQVTM and CDR2 ANQGSEA come from the germline V gene. Trimming removed 3 bases from V and 4 bases from J; junction bases left unmatched: 4. The CDR3 is 14 amino acids. The CDR3 DNA is TGCAGCGTTGAGGGGCGGGAGGGGTACAATGAGCAGTTCTTC. Its translation: CSVEGREGYNEQFF.

This clone has a handful of counts. The chain combines TRBV28 with TRBJ2-3; 14 positions match TRBD2. Trimming at V came to 6 bases and at J to 4 bases, leaving 3 bases not matched to a gene. Germline V lookup: CDR1 MDHEN, CDR2 SYDVKM. This CDR3 has 15 amino acids. CDR3 nucleotides: TGTGCCAGCAGCCGACTAGCGGGAGGGGCAGATACGCAGTATTTT. Residues: CASSRLAGGADTQYF.

The chain employs TRBV29-1 and TRBJ1-2; D uncertain. Germline CDR1 is SQVTM and CDR2 is ANQGSEA. The V and J ends lost 0 bases and 2 bases respectively, with 13 bases between them. This CDR3 comprises 15 residues. CDR3 sequence (DNA): TGCAGCGTTGAAGATCCATGGAGCTCAAACTATGGCTACACCTTC. It is translated as CSVEDPWSSNYGYTF.

This clone was seen a handful of times. The chain couples TRBV7-9 to TRBJ2-1; 8 bases match TRBD1. V lost 5 bases and J lost 3; bases outside the gene matches: 6. The germline V gene has CDR1 SEHNR and CDR2 FQNEAQ (reference sequence). CDR3 size: 15 residues. CDR3 residues: CASSPTDRVYNEQFF. The CDR3 DNA reads TGTGCCAGCAGCCCCACGGACAGGGTCTACAATGAGCAGTTCTTC.

The rearrangement joins TRBV5-1 to TRBJ1-2; D gene ambiguous. The V gene's germline CDR1 is SGHRS and CDR2 YFSETQ. V shed 0 bases and J shed 0 bases, with 12 bases lying between them. The CDR3 has 16 residues. CDR3 DNA: TGCGCCAGCAGCTTGGGTCTTTGGACTGCTAACTATGGCTACACCTTC. Protein product: CASSLGLWTANYGYTF.

This clone has only a few counts. This chain connects TRBV19 to TRBJ2-1; D not certain. There are 14 residues in the CDR3. Germline V gene sequence: CDR1 LNHDA, CDR2 SQIVND (reference sequence). Trimming stripped 6 bases from V and 0 bases from J, with 9 bases between. CDR3 region: CASRRHLSYNEQFF. DNA for the CDR3: TGTGCCAGTAGGAGACACCTCTCCTACAATGAGCAGTTCTTC.

The chain combines TRBV2 with TRBJ2-4; D might be TRBD1 (6 bases). Germline V gene data show CDR1 as SNHLY and CDR2 as FYNNEI. Trimming removed 6 bases from V and 7 bases from J, with 13 bases in between. This CDR3 has 13 amino acids. The CDR3 DNA reads as TGTGCCAGCAGGGTAACAGGGTTCAACATTCAGTACTTC. Protein: CASRVTGFNIQYF.

This clone has more than one count but fewer than ten. V usage is TRBV10-3 and J usage is TRBJ2-3, with a weak D call TRBD2 (5 bases). Between the trimmed V and J ends, which lost 0 bases and 0 bases, there was a span of 10 bases. Germline V gene lookup returns CDR1 ENHRY and CDR2 SYGVKD. The CDR3 spans 16 residues. The CDR3 region is CAISESRAVSTDTQYF. DNA for the CDR3: TGTGCCATCAGTGAGTCGAGAGCGGTTAGCACAGATACGCAGTATTTT.